This TCR beta chain was sequenced during a study of shared clonotypes between healthy human individuals. The study enrolled healthy HIV-negative adults without recent acute infections or vaccinations as donors. Researchers divided each subset's genomic DNA evenly across several immunoSEQ plates. Profiled with immunoSEQ multiplex PCR; TCRdb holds only in-frame clones, not every one. This table has roughly 2.5 million clones, more than 90% appearing once. The V and J ends lost 1 base and 5 bases respectively, with 16 bases between them. The CDR3 runs 16 residues. CDR1 and CDR2 (germline): LNHNV, YYDKDF (reference sequence).

The clonotype originates from a man aged 18 to 29 in good health. Input material: naive CD4+ T cells sorted from blood. As to subset: CD45RA+ positively selected. The chain combines TRBV15 with TRBJ2-3; D possibly corresponds to TRBD1 (6 bases). In DNA form, the CDR3 reads TGTGCCACCAGCAGAGGCTACCCGAGGGGGAAAGATACGCAGTATTTT. Its protein is CATSRGYPRGKDTQYF.